This is a list of T cell receptor beta chains from one sample in a study of technical replicates of blood from a handful of donors. Sequenced by immunoSEQ multiplex PCR; TCRdb stores in-frame clones only, minus some. The sample yields 72,000 or so clones, about 94% seen once. The sequenced sample was T cells isolated from PBMCs. These receptors all come from a human donor in good health. The CDR3 runs from the conserved cysteine through the conserved F or W. A D gene is named only where the DNA matches it firmly. For some rows the clone size is stated as once, few or many, or as a class when expanded; others skip it.

V gene: TRBV9; D gene: .; J gene: TRBJ2-2; clone size: .; CDR3 protein: CASSPFRLWDKTGELFF; CDR3 DNA: TGTGCCAGCAGCCCATTTAGGTTGTGGGACAAGACCGGGGAGCTGTTTTTT
V gene: TRBV28; D gene: .; J gene: TRBJ1-5; clone size: .; CDR3 protein: CASSSILRRDSNQPQHF; CDR3 DNA: TGTGCCAGCAGTTCAATCCTAAGGAGGGATAGCAATCAGCCCCAGCATTTT
V gene: TRBV6-1; D gene: .; J gene: TRBJ2-6; clone size: .; CDR3 protein: CASSPGWGANVLTF; CDR3 DNA: TGTGCCAGCAGTCCAGGGTGGGGGGCCAACGTCCTGACTTTC
V gene: TRBV18; D gene: TRBD2; J gene: TRBJ2-1; clone size: .; CDR3 protein: CASSPPFKREVYNEQFF; CDR3 DNA: TGTGCCAGCTCACCACCCTTTAAACGGGAGGTCTACAATGAGCAGTTCTTC
V gene: TRBV6-6; D gene: .; J gene: TRBJ1-1; clone size: .; CDR3 protein: CASSRAEKAFF; CDR3 DNA: TGTGCCAGCAGTCGAGCGGAGAAAGCTTTCTTT
V gene: TRBV9; D gene: TRBD1; J gene: TRBJ2-7; clone size: .; CDR3 protein: CASSGNRGEQYF; CDR3 DNA: TGTGCCAGCAGCGGAAACAGGGGCGAGCAGTACTTC
V gene: TRBV10-3; D gene: .; J gene: TRBJ2-7; clone size: .; CDR3 protein: CAISTGKEQSEQYF; CDR3 DNA: TGTGCCATCAGTACGGGAAAGGAGCAGAGCGAGCAGTACTTC
V gene: TRBV7-3; D gene: TRBD1; J gene: TRBJ1-1; clone size: .; CDR3 protein: CASSLMGQGRTEAFF; CDR3 DNA: TGTGCCAGCAGCTTAATGGGACAGGGTCGTACTGAAGCTTTCTTT
V gene: TRBV28; D gene: TRBD1; J gene: TRBJ1-2; clone size: .; CDR3 protein: CASSLWGQGKTNYGYTF; CDR3 DNA: TGTGCCAGCAGTTTATGGGGACAGGGGAAAACTAACTATGGCTACACCTTC
V gene: TRBV5-4; D gene: TRBD1; J gene: TRBJ1-1; clone size: .; CDR3 protein: CASSIDRGRAFF; CDR3 DNA: TGTGCCAGCAGCATTGACAGGGGGCGGGCTTTCTTT
V gene: TRBV19; D gene: .; J gene: TRBJ1-1; clone size: once; CDR3 protein: CASSAQGMNTEAFF; CDR3 DNA: TGTGCCAGTAGTGCACAGGGCATGAACACTGAAGCTTTCTTT
V gene: TRBV7-2; D gene: TRBD1; J gene: TRBJ2-1; clone size: .; CDR3 protein: CASSPTGAGEQFF; CDR3 DNA: TGTGCCAGCAGCCCTACAGGGGCGGGTGAGCAGTTCTTC
V gene: TRBV11-3; D gene: .; J gene: TRBJ2-7; clone size: .; CDR3 protein: CASSSRLSYEEQYF; CDR3 DNA: TGTGCCAGCAGCTCTCGACTATCCTACGAGGAGCAGTACTTC
V gene: TRBV18; D gene: TRBD1; J gene: TRBJ2-7; clone size: .; CDR3 protein: CASSPPTGSGEQYF; CDR3 DNA: TGTGCCAGCTCACCACCGACAGGGTCGGGCGAGCAGTACTTC
V gene: TRBV5-6; D gene: TRBD1; J gene: TRBJ1-2; clone size: .; CDR3 protein: CASSLPRDPGGYGYTF; CDR3 DNA: TGTGCCAGCAGCTTGCCCCGGGACCCAGGGGGCTATGGCTACACCTTC
V gene: TRBV6-1; D gene: TRBD1; J gene: TRBJ1-5; clone size: .; CDR3 protein: CASTTGTGVLQPQHF; CDR3 DNA: TGTGCCAGCACGACCGGGACAGGGGTATTGCAGCCCCAGCATTTT
V gene: TRBV18; D gene: .; J gene: TRBJ1-4; clone size: .; CDR3 protein: CASSPGEKLFF; CDR3 DNA: TGTGCCAGCTCACCAGGCGAAAAACTGTTTTTT
V gene: TRBV19; D gene: .; J gene: TRBJ2-1; clone size: once; CDR3 protein: CASSIGGHNEQFF; CDR3 DNA: TGTGCCAGTAGTATAGGAGGCCACAATGAGCAGTTCTTC
V gene: TRBV12-5; D gene: TRBD1; J gene: TRBJ1-5; clone size: .; CDR3 protein: CASGSPGQGYSNQPQHF; CDR3 DNA: TGTGCTAGTGGTTCCCCGGGACAGGGTTATAGCAATCAGCCCCAGCATTTT
V gene: TRBV19; D gene: .; J gene: TRBJ1-2; clone size: .; CDR3 protein: CASLRGPYYGYTF; CDR3 DNA: TGTGCCAGTCTAAGAGGTCCCTACTATGGCTACACCTTC
V gene: TRBV10-3; D gene: TRBD2; J gene: TRBJ2-1; clone size: .; CDR3 protein: CAIREEAGEPLDEQFF; CDR3 DNA: TGTGCCATCAGAGAGGAAGCGGGAGAACCTTTGGATGAGCAGTTCTTC
V gene: TRBV7-8; D gene: .; J gene: TRBJ2-7; clone size: .; CDR3 protein: CASSSGDYEQYF; CDR3 DNA: TGTGCCAGCAGTTCAGGGGACTACGAGCAGTACTTC
V gene: TRBV19; D gene: .; J gene: TRBJ1-1; clone size: once; CDR3 protein: CASSSITGSRMNTEAFF; CDR3 DNA: TGTGCCAGTAGTTCCATAACAGGGTCTCGAATGAACACTGAAGCTTTCTTT
V gene: TRBV27; D gene: .; J gene: TRBJ2-7; clone size: .; CDR3 protein: CASRGPGGQYF; CDR3 DNA: TGTGCCAGCAGGGGCCCCGGAGGGCAGTACTTC
V gene: TRBV27; D gene: .; J gene: TRBJ2-2; clone size: .; CDR3 protein: CASSYAREIPELFF; CDR3 DNA: TGTGCCAGCAGTTACGCCAGGGAAATCCCGGAGCTGTTTTTT
V gene: TRBV9; D gene: .; J gene: TRBJ1-2; clone size: .; CDR3 protein: CASSVEQEYVYGYTF; CDR3 DNA: TGTGCCAGCAGCGTAGAACAGGAATATGTCTATGGCTACACCTTC
V gene: TRBV7-3; D gene: TRBD1; J gene: TRBJ1-1; clone size: .; CDR3 protein: CASSFTGDGNTEAFF; CDR3 DNA: TGTGCCAGCAGCTTCACAGGGGACGGGAACACTGAAGCTTTCTTT
V gene: TRBV28; D gene: .; J gene: TRBJ2-7; clone size: .; CDR3 protein: CASSPDDRFSYEQYF; CDR3 DNA: TGTGCCAGCAGTCCTGACGACAGGTTTTCCTACGAGCAGTACTTC
V gene: TRBV2; D gene: TRBD2; J gene: TRBJ2-1; clone size: .; CDR3 protein: CASTGEPSGRLNEQFF; CDR3 DNA: TGTGCCAGCACGGGGGAACCTAGCGGGAGGTTAAATGAGCAGTTCTTC
V gene: TRBV4-1; D gene: TRBD2; J gene: TRBJ2-1; clone size: few; CDR3 protein: CASSQVDLGLAGANEQFF; CDR3 DNA: TGCGCCAGCAGCCAAGTTGACTTAGGGCTAGCGGGCGCTAATGAGCAGTTCTTC
V gene: TRBV2; D gene: TRBD1; J gene: TRBJ1-1; clone size: .; CDR3 protein: CASSGDRGNTEAFF; CDR3 DNA: TGTGCCAGCAGTGGGGACAGGGGAAACACTGAAGCTTTCTTT
V gene: TRBV7-6; D gene: .; J gene: TRBJ1-5; clone size: .; CDR3 protein: CASSAGSGNQPQHF; CDR3 DNA: TGTGCCAGCAGCGCAGGGTCGGGCAATCAGCCCCAGCATTTT
V gene: TRBV2; D gene: TRBD1; J gene: TRBJ1-4; clone size: .; CDR3 protein: CASSEGQTNEKLFF; CDR3 DNA: TGTGCCAGCAGCGAGGGACAGACTAATGAAAAACTGTTTTTT
V gene: TRBV9; D gene: .; J gene: TRBJ1-4; clone size: .; CDR3 protein: CASSVASGEILFF; CDR3 DNA: TGTGCCAGCAGCGTAGCTTCGGGGGAAATACTGTTTTTT
V gene: TRBV29-1; D gene: TRBD1; J gene: TRBJ2-4; clone size: few; CDR3 protein: CSVGTPGQGTKNIQYF; CDR3 DNA: TGCAGCGTTGGGACACCGGGACAGGGAACCAAAAACATTCAGTACTTC
V gene: TRBV11-2; D gene: TRBD1; J gene: TRBJ2-7; clone size: .; CDR3 protein: CASSTPGQGPPYEQYF; CDR3 DNA: TGTGCCAGCAGCACACCGGGACAGGGACCACCCTACGAGCAGTACTTC
V gene: TRBV4-1; D gene: TRBD1; J gene: TRBJ1-4; clone size: .; CDR3 protein: CASSQTGEGEKLFF; CDR3 DNA: TGCGCCAGCAGCCAAACAGGGGAAGGGGAAAAACTGTTTTTT
V gene: TRBV7-7; D gene: .; J gene: TRBJ2-1; clone size: .; CDR3 protein: CASSLAEGYEQFF; CDR3 DNA: TGTGCCAGCAGCTTAGCAGAGGGATATGAGCAGTTCTTC
V gene: TRBV28; D gene: .; J gene: TRBJ2-5; clone size: few; CDR3 protein: CASSLSGNQETQYF; CDR3 DNA: TGTGCCAGCAGTTTGTCGGGAAACCAAGAGACCCAGTACTTC
V gene: TRBV11-2; D gene: .; J gene: TRBJ1-2; clone size: once; CDR3 protein: CASSLVGQSYGYTF; CDR3 DNA: TGTGCCAGCAGCTTAGTTGGGCAATCCTATGGCTACACCTTC
V gene: TRBV6-6; D gene: TRBD1; J gene: TRBJ2-7; clone size: once; CDR3 protein: CASKVGQGHSYEQYF; CDR3 DNA: TGTGCCAGCAAAGTGGGACAGGGGCACTCCTACGAGCAGTACTTC
V gene: TRBV19; D gene: .; J gene: TRBJ2-2; clone size: .; CDR3 protein: CASSSLVSTGELFF; CDR3 DNA: TGTGCCAGTAGTTCATTAGTGAGCACCGGGGAGCTGTTTTTT
V gene: TRBV4-1; D gene: TRBD1; J gene: TRBJ2-4; clone size: .; CDR3 protein: CASSLRFPGQEIIQYF; CDR3 DNA: TGCGCCAGCAGCCTGAGATTTCCGGGACAGGAAATTATTCAGTACTTC
V gene: TRBV7-9; D gene: TRBD1; J gene: TRBJ1-1; clone size: few; CDR3 protein: CASSSRTGWNTEAFF; CDR3 DNA: TGTGCCAGCAGCTCACGGACAGGGTGGAACACTGAAGCTTTCTTT
V gene: TRBV6-1; D gene: TRBD2; J gene: TRBJ2-1; clone size: once; CDR3 protein: CASSERTSGRFNEQFF; CDR3 DNA: TGTGCCAGCAGTGAACGGACTAGCGGGAGGTTTAATGAGCAGTTCTTC
V gene: TRBV2; D gene: .; J gene: TRBJ2-4; clone size: .; CDR3 protein: CASRGLGTDRF; CDR3 DNA: TGTGCCAGCAGGGGACTGGGGACGGATCGATTC
V gene: TRBV5-8; D gene: .; J gene: TRBJ1-2; clone size: .; CDR3 protein: CASSLETGPPMFGYTF; CDR3 DNA: TGTGCCAGCAGCTTGGAAACAGGGCCACCGATGTTTGGCTACACCTTC
V gene: TRBV7-9; D gene: TRBD2; J gene: TRBJ2-2; clone size: .; CDR3 protein: CASSLGLAGVVGELFF; CDR3 DNA: TGTGCCAGCAGCTTGGGACTAGCGGGAGTAGTCGGGGAGCTGTTTTTT
V gene: TRBV30; D gene: TRBD1; J gene: TRBJ2-7; clone size: .; CDR3 protein: CAWSVLSGGLYF; CDR3 DNA: TGTGCCTGGAGTGTACTCTCAGGGGGCTTGTACTTC
V gene: TRBV4-2; D gene: TRBD1; J gene: TRBJ2-5; clone size: .; CDR3 protein: CASSQGTGFQETQYF; CDR3 DNA: TGTGCCAGCAGCCAGGGGACAGGGTTTCAAGAGACCCAGTACTTC
V gene: TRBV6-5; D gene: .; J gene: TRBJ1-1; clone size: .; CDR3 protein: CASRDTDTEAFF; CDR3 DNA: TGTGCCAGCAGAGATACAGACACTGAAGCTTTCTTT
V gene: TRBV7-2; D gene: TRBD2; J gene: TRBJ2-7; clone size: .; CDR3 protein: CASSSSSGSSYEQYF; CDR3 DNA: TGTGCCAGCAGCTCCTCTAGCGGAAGCTCCTACGAGCAGTACTTC
V gene: TRBV14; D gene: .; J gene: TRBJ2-7; clone size: .; CDR3 protein: CASSQVLTSFYEQYF; CDR3 DNA: TGTGCCAGCAGCCAAGTTTTAACTAGCTTCTACGAGCAGTACTTC
V gene: TRBV4-1; D gene: .; J gene: TRBJ2-5; clone size: .; CDR3 protein: CASSRVRDYQETQYF; CDR3 DNA: TGCGCCAGCAGCCGAGTCCGGGACTACCAAGAGACCCAGTACTTC
V gene: TRBV5-1; D gene: .; J gene: TRBJ2-7; clone size: .; CDR3 protein: CASSLAGQSYEQYF; CDR3 DNA: TGCGCCAGCAGCTTGGCCGGACAGAGCTACGAGCAGTACTTC
V gene: TRBV30; D gene: .; J gene: TRBJ1-3; clone size: once; CDR3 protein: CAWTLNSGNTIYF; CDR3 DNA: TGTGCCTGGACCCTAAACTCTGGAAACACCATATATTTT
V gene: TRBV28; D gene: TRBD2; J gene: TRBJ2-1; clone size: .; CDR3 protein: CASSSSGSAPYNEQFF; CDR3 DNA: TGTGCCAGCAGCTCTAGCGGGAGTGCGCCCTACAATGAGCAGTTCTTC
V gene: TRBV5-1; D gene: .; J gene: TRBJ2-6; clone size: .; CDR3 protein: CASSPNGANVLTF; CDR3 DNA: TGCGCCAGCAGCCCCAATGGGGCCAACGTCCTGACTTTC
V gene: TRBV28; D gene: TRBD1; J gene: TRBJ1-4; clone size: .; CDR3 protein: CASSLWTRTGREGEKLFF; CDR3 DNA: TGTGCCAGCAGTTTATGGACCAGGACAGGGCGGGAGGGTGAAAAACTGTTTTTT
V gene: TRBV19; D gene: .; J gene: TRBJ2-7; clone size: .; CDR3 protein: CASSPGRELYEQYF; CDR3 DNA: TGTGCCAGTAGTCCAGGACGGGAACTCTACGAGCAGTACTTC